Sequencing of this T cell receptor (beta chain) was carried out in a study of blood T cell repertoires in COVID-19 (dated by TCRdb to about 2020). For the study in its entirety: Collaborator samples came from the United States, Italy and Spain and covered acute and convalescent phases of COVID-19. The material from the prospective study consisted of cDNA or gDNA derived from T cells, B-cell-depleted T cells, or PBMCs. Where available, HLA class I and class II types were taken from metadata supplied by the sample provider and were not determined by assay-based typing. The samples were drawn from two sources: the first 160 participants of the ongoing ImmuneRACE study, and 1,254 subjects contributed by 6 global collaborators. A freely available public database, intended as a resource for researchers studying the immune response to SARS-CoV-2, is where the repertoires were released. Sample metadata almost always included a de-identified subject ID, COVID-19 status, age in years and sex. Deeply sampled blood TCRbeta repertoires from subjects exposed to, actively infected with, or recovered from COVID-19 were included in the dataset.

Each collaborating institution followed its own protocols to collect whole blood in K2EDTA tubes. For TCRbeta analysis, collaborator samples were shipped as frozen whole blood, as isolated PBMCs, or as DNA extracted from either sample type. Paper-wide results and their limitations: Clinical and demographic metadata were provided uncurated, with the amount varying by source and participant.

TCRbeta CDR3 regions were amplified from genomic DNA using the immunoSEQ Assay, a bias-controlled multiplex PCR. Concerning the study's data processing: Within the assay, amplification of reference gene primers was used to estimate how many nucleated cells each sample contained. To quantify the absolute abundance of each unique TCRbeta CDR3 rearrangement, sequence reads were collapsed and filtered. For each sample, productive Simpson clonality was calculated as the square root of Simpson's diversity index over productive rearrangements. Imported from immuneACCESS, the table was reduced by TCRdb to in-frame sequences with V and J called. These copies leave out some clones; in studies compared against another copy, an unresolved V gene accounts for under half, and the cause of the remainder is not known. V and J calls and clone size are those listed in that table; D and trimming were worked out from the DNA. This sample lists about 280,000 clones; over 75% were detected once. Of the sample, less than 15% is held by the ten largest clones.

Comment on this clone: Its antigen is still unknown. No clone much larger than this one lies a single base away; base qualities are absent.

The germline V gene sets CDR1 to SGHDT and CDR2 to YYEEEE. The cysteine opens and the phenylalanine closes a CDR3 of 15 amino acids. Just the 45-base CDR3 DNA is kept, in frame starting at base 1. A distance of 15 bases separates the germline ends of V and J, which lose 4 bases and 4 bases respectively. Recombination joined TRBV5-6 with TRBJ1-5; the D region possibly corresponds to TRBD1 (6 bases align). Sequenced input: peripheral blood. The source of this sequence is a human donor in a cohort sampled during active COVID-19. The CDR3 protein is CASSVGATGNQPQHF. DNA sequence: TGTGCCAGCAGCGTAGGGGCAACAGGGAATCAGCCCCAGCATTTT.